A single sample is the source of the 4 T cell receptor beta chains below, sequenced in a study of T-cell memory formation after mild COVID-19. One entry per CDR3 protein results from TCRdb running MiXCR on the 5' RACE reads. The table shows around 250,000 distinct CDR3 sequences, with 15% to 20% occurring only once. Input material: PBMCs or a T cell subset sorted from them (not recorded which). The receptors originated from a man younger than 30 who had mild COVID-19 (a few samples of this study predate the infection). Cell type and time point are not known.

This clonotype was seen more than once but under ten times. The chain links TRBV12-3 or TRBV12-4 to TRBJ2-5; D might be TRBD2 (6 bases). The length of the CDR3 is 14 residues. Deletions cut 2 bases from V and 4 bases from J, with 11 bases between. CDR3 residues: CASSLMTSAETQYF. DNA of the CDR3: TGTGCCAGCAGTTTAATGACTAGTGCAGAGACCCAGTACTTC.

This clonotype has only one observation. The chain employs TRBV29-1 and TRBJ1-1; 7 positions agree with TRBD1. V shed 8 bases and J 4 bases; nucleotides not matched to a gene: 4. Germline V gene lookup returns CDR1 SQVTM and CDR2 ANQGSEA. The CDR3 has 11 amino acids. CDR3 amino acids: CSPYRGTEAFF. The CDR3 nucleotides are TGCAGCCCATACAGGGGCACTGAAGCTTTCTTT.

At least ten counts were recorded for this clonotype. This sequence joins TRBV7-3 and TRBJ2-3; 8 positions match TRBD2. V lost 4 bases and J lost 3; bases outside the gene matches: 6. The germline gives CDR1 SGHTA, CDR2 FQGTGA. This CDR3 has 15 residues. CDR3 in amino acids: CASSSLAGGTDTQYF. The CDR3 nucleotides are TGTGCCAGCAGCTCGCTAGCGGGTGGTACAGATACGCAGTATTTT.

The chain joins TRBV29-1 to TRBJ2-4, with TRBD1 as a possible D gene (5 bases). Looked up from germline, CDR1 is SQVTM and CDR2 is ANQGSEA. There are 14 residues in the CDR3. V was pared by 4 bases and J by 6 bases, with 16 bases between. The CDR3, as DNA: TGCAGCGTTGTCAGTAGGGGTTGGGGAAACATTCAGTACTTC. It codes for CSVVSRGWGNIQYF.